Following are 9 T cell receptor beta chains from one sample sequenced in a study of T cells in Graves' hyperthyroidism and ophthalmopathy. TCR beta CDR3 regions were amplified from RNA. First-round RT-PCR with HTBI primers amplified the TCR CDR3 region. TCRdb fed the multiplex PCR reads into MiXCR, producing one record per CDR3 protein. The sample records 100,000 to 140,000 distinct CDR3 sequences, approximately 16% being singletons. Sequencing was carried out using blood. The receptors come from a woman in her 50s with Graves' hyperthyroidism.

This clonotype has at least ten counts. This chain links TRBV24-1 with TRBJ1-2; 7 nucleotides agree with TRBD1. This CDR3 has 13 residues. Per germline, CDR1 KGHDR and CDR2 SFDVKD. Trimming removed 3 bases from V and 6 bases from J; junction bases left unmatched: 3. CDR3 amino acids: CATSDPGTDGYTF. CDR3 sequence (DNA): TGTGCCACCAGTGATCCCGGGACAGATGGCTACACCTTC.

At least ten counts were recorded for this clonotype. V gene TRBV9 combines with J gene TRBJ2-6; no definite D call. Trimming shortened V by 0 bases and J by 2 bases, and 6 bases separated the two germline ends. Germline V gene data show CDR1 as SGDLS and CDR2 as YYNGEE. The CDR3 consists of 15 residues. CDR3 amino acids: CASSVVKTGANVLTF. The CDR3 nucleotides read TGTGCCAGCAGCGTAGTCAAGACTGGGGCCAACGTCCTGACTTTC.

This clonotype has just a few counts. A read error may account for a junction end that differs from germline. The V and J genes are TRBV24-1 and TRBJ2-2; the D gene is possibly TRBD2 (6 bases). The germline V gene has CDR1 KGHDR and CDR2 SFDVKD. The CDR3 is made up of 14 amino acids. DNA for the CDR3: TGTGCCACCAGTCACGGGGCAAACACCGGGGGGCTGTTTTTT. This translates into CATSHGANTGGLFF.

This clonotype came up a few times. V usage is TRBV7-6 and J usage is TRBJ2-5, with D possibly being TRBD2 (6 bases). There are 15 residues in the CDR3. Germline V gene sequence: CDR1 SGHVS, CDR2 FNYEAQ. Trimming shortened V by 2 bases and J by 2 bases, and 12 bases separated the two germline ends. The CDR3 reads CASSLSGSGQETQYF. CDR3 sequence (DNA): TGTGCCAGCAGCTTATCCGGGAGCGGGCAAGAGACCCAGTACTTC.

This clonotype has a count of ten or more. The V gene is TRBV11-3, the J gene TRBJ2-1, with no clear D. Trimming removed 0 bases at V and 7 bases at J, with 7 bases between. The CDR3 spans 13 residues. Germline V gene data show CDR1 as SGHNT and CDR2 as YENEEA. This CDR3 reads CASSLDPWNEQFF. The CDR3 nucleotides read TGTGCCAGCAGCTTAGATCCGTGGAATGAGCAGTTCTTC.

There are many counts of this clonotype. The V gene is TRBV2, the J gene TRBJ2-5, with TRBD1 matching over 8 bases. The V gene end was trimmed by 4 bases and the J gene end by 5 bases; junction bases not matched to a gene: 6. The CDR3 has 14 amino acids. CDR1 and CDR2 from the germline V gene are SNHLY and FYNNEI. The CDR3 sequence is CASSGTGSGETQYF. The DNA for the CDR3 is TGTGCCAGCAGTGGGACAGGGTCAGGGGAGACCCAGTACTTC.

This clonotype was observed a few times. The chain links TRBV19 to TRBJ2-1; no definite D call. The V and J ends lost 3 bases and 1 base respectively, with 10 bases between them. CDR1 and CDR2 (germline): LNHDA, SQIVND (reference sequence). This CDR3 comprises 15 residues. CDR3 amino acids: CASSIIGLSYNEQFF. The CDR3 bases are TGTGCCAGTAGTATTATAGGTCTATCCTACAATGAGCAGTTCTTC.

This clonotype appeared many times. The chain couples TRBV24-1 to TRBJ1-5; weak D call: TRBD1 (6 bases). V was pared by 4 bases and J by 2 bases, with 11 bases between. The CDR3 has 15 residues. CDR1 KGHDR and CDR2 SFDVKD come from the germline V gene. The CDR3: CATSDGGLGNQPQHF. In DNA form, the CDR3 reads TGTGCCACCAGTGACGGGGGGCTGGGCAATCAGCCCCAGCATTTT.

This clonotype was counted ten times or more. This chain links TRBV5-1 with TRBJ1-1; D gene uncertain. The V end lost 4 bases, the J end lost 1 base, and 8 bases lay between the germline ends. This CDR3 is 13 amino acids long. Germline V gene sequence: CDR1 SGHRS, CDR2 YFSETQ. CDR3 sequence: CASSRMENTEAFF. The CDR3 bases are TGCGCCAGCAGCAGAATGGAGAACACTGAAGCTTTCTTT.